This TCR beta chain was documented in a study of vaccination and CD4 T cells after COVID-19. With respect to this clonotype: Antigen specificity is unknown.

The Oncomine TCR Beta short-read assay sequenced DNA from cultured CD4+ T cells. TCRdb independently ran MiXCR on the PCR reads; one entry per CDR3 protein. The sample carries some 7,700 distinct CDR3 sequences, roughly 60% recorded once. Described treatment: approximately nine-day PBMC culture with coronavirus spike peptide pools or control peptides (ViraFEST assay). V dropped 6 bases and J dropped 8; count of bases not matched to a gene: 10. CDR3 length equals 13 residues. Germline V gives CDR1 DFQATT, CDR2 SNEGSKA (reference sequence). The clonotype was recovered from a human donor who had recovered from COVID-19. The sample consisted of CD4+ T cells from blood, cultured in vitro. The rearrangement links TRBV20-1 to TRBJ2-4; TRBD2 matches 7 bases. This CDR3 reads CSASAPGGDIQYF. The CDR3 DNA reads TGCAGTGCCTCGGCCCCGGGGGGTGACATTCAGTACTTC.